Each of the 11 T cell receptor beta chains below was sequenced from the same sample in a study of regulatory T cells in long-lasting Graves disease. Construction of TCR beta libraries relied on iRepertoire HTBI primers and on Arm-PCR targeting CDR3 regions. TCRdb called the multiplex PCR reads again in MiXCR, with one record for every CDR3 protein. The table has 450,000 to 600,000 distinct CDR3 sequences, roughly 17% seen once. Time point denoted: newly diagnosed GD, antithyroid drugs for less than 3 months. Following extraction of RNA from PBMCs, that RNA was used to make the TCR library. The same data also contributed to another study, on T cells in Graves' hyperthyroidism and ophthalmopathy.

Sequenced material: peripheral blood mononuclear cells (PBMCs), taken at new diagnosis, from a patient treated with antithyroid drugs. These receptors were taken from a man aged 40-50 years with Graves disease.

This clonotype was counted many times. The chain carries TRBV30 and TRBJ2-7; 11 positions agree with TRBD1. Germline values: CDR1 GTSNPN, CDR2 SVGIG (reference sequence). The CDR3 is 15 residues long. Unmatched junction bases numbered 8, after V lost 3 bases and J lost 4 bases. CDR3: CAWRRPGQGGYEQYF. The DNA for the CDR3 is TGTGCCTGGAGGCGCCCGGGACAGGGGGGGTACGAGCAGTACTTC.

In this sample, this clonotype turned up many times. The chain joins TRBV28 to TRBJ1-2; D perhaps matches TRBD1 (6 bases). The CDR3 totals 14 residues. The ends were cut back, 5 bases at V and 5 bases at J, with 15 bases in the middle. CDR1 MDHEN and CDR2 SYDVKM come from the germline V gene. The CDR3 DNA reads TGTGCCAGCAGTCCACCTCCTCAGGGGTATGGCTACACCTTC. It codes for CASSPPPQGYGYTF.

This clonotype was recorded at least ten times. The chain couples TRBV7-8 to TRBJ2-1; D might be TRBD2 (5 bases). From germline, CDR1 is SGHVS and CDR2 FQNEAQ. The CDR3 covers 15 residues. V was shortened by 2 bases and J by 2 bases, with 10 bases between the two germline ends. This CDR3 is CASSLQLGTYNEQFF. CDR3 nucleotide sequence: TGTGCCAGCAGCTTACAACTAGGGACCTACAATGAGCAGTTCTTC.

This clonotype was detected many times. The rearrangement links TRBV6-1 to TRBJ2-5; 7 positions match TRBD2. The V gene's germline CDR1 is MNHNS and CDR2 SASEGT. The CDR3 covers 13 residues. J gave up 4 bases and V 5 bases, and 4 bases lay outside the gene matches. In nucleotides, the CDR3 is TGTGCCAGCAGTACCACTAGCGCAGAGACCCAGTACTTC. Its translation: CASSTTSAETQYF.

This clonotype was detected ten times or more. The chain carries TRBV3-1 and TRBJ2-1; D is unresolved. Germline V gene sequence: CDR1 LGHDT, CDR2 YNNKEL (reference sequence). V gave up 4 bases and J gave up 6 bases, with 16 bases separating them. The CDR3 is made up of 15 amino acids. The CDR3: CASSPTLTNANEQFF. DNA of the CDR3: TGTGCCAGCAGCCCAACCTTAACGAATGCCAATGAGCAGTTCTTC.

This clonotype was observed at least ten times. The chain recombines TRBV5-1 with TRBJ2-5, with TRBD1 matching over 10 bases. Germline V gives CDR1 SGHRS, CDR2 YFSETQ. With 2 bases clipped from V and 4 bases from J, the junction kept 5 bases outside the gene matches. This CDR3 comprises 15 residues. The CDR3 protein is CASSFADRGRETQYF. CDR3 sequence (DNA): TGCGCCAGCAGCTTCGCTGACAGGGGGCGAGAGACCCAGTACTTC.

There are many counts of this clonotype. The chain uses TRBV20-1 and TRBJ2-7; 10 bases match TRBD2. The V gene end was trimmed by 0 bases and the J gene end by 2 bases; junction bases not matched to a gene: 4. In germline, CDR1 is DFQATT, CDR2 SNEGSKA (reference sequence). CDR3 length equals 15 residues. The CDR3, as DNA: TGCAGTGCTAGAGAAGGACTAGCGGAGGCCTACGAGCAGTACTTC. Protein: CSAREGLAEAYEQYF.

This clonotype was counted ten times or more. V and J are TRBV20-1 and TRBJ2-4; TRBD1 might be the D (6 bases). The CDR3 length is 12 residues. CDR1 and CDR2 from the germline V gene are DFQATT and SNEGSKA (reference sequence). V lost 6 bases and J 6 bases, leaving 12 bases between the germline ends. CDR3 sequence: CSAGQSVNIQYF. CDR3 DNA sequence: TGCAGTGCCGGACAGAGCGTAAACATTCAGTACTTC.

Ten or more counts support this clonotype. V is TRBV5-1 and J is TRBJ2-4; D is unresolved. Germline assignment: CDR1 SGHRS and CDR2 YFSETQ. The V gene lost 6 bases and the J gene lost 8 bases, with 9 bases spanning the gap. The CDR3 is made up of 11 amino acids. CDR3 nucleotides: TGCGCCAGCACCTTTAAGGACATTCAGTACTTC. Translated: CASTFKDIQYF.

This clonotype was observed at least ten times. The chain carries TRBV2 and TRBJ2-7; D gene unclear. The V end lost 3 bases, the J end lost 2 bases, and 8 bases lay between the germline ends. The CDR3 extends over 13 amino acids. The germline V gene has CDR1 SNHLY and CDR2 FYNNEI. CDR3 coding DNA: TGTGCCAGCAGTGATGGTCCCGCCTACGAGCAGTACTTC. Encoded protein: CASSDGPAYEQYF.

This clonotype was seen many times. The rearrangement joins TRBV3-1 to TRBJ2-7; D not resolved. Per germline, CDR1 LGHDT and CDR2 YNNKEL (reference sequence). CDR3 size: 13 residues. V was trimmed by 1 base and J by 6 bases, leaving 10 bases between them. CDR3 protein: CASSQGKGTEQYF. The CDR3 DNA reads TGTGCCAGCAGCCAAGGTAAGGGAACCGAGCAGTACTTC.